Below are 2 T cell receptor beta chains sequenced from a single sample in a study of blood T cell repertoires in COVID-19. Generated by immunoSEQ multiplex PCR, the TCRdb table keeps only in-frame clones and is missing some. This sample has tens of thousands of clones; 65% to 80% occur once, and the top ten carry 40% to 60%. Sequences were obtained from peripheral blood. The receptor source for this set is a human donor in a cohort sampled during active COVID-19.

The V call is TRBV3-1 (or the pseudogene TRBV3-2), the J call TRBJ1-5; 12 bases map to TRBD1. This CDR3 has 15 amino acids. Germline V gene lookup returns CDR1 LGHDT and CDR2 YNNKEL (reference sequence). V trimming: 3 bases; J trimming: 7 bases; junction bases outside the gene matches: 4. CDR3 nucleotide sequence: TGTGCCAGCAGCCAGGGACAGGGGGCCGGACAGCCCCAGCATTTT. Protein: CASSQGQGAGQPQHF.

There are a few counts of this clone. The rearrangement links TRBV19 to TRBJ1-5; D may be TRBD1 (6 bases). CDR1 and CDR2 (germline): LNHDA, SQIVND (reference sequence). Trimming pared 3 bases from V and 2 bases from J, leaving 11 bases between. This CDR3 is built from 15 residues. The DNA of the CDR3 is TGTGCCAGTAGTATTCGGGGGGCCGGCAATCAGCCCCAGCATTTT. It is translated as CASSIRGAGNQPQHF.